This entry lists 29 T cell receptor beta chains sequenced from one sample in a study of blood T cell repertoires in COVID-19. Assay: immunoSEQ multiplex PCR; the TCRdb copy retains only in-frame clones and omits some. The repertoire includes roughly 68,000 clones, approximately 87% of them detected once, and 15% to 20% sits in the top ten. Specimen: peripheral blood. Receptors were obtained from a woman of 80 years or more with acute or convalescent COVID-19.

This clone was counted between two and nine times. This rearrangement joins TRBV7-3 to TRBJ2-7, with a weak D call TRBD1 (6 bases). This CDR3 is 14 amino acids long. Germline-derived CDR1 and CDR2 are SGHTA and FQGTGA. With 4 bases removed from V and 2 bases from J, the gap between germline ends came to 12 bases. The CDR3 is CASSSFPGAYEQYF. In DNA, the CDR3 is TGTGCCAGCAGCTCCTTCCCAGGGGCCTACGAGCAGTACTTC.

This rearrangement joins TRBV7-8 to TRBJ2-7; D is unresolved. V was cut by 5 bases and J by 6 bases, with 14 bases left in between. The CDR3 extends over 13 amino acids. Germline CDR1 is SGHVS and CDR2 is FQNEAQ. CDR3 sequence reads: CASSRITTPEQYF. The CDR3, as DNA: TGTGCCAGCAGCCGAATCACAACCCCCGAGCAGTACTTC.

CDR3 residues: CASSTRTDTEAFF. The DNA for the CDR3 is TGTGCCAGCAGCACCAGGACAGACACTGAAGCTTTCTTT. The chain employs TRBV7-6 and TRBJ1-1; perhaps TRBD1 as D (6 bases). The CDR3 is 13 residues long. CDR1 and CDR2 from the germline V gene are SGHVS and FNYEAQ. Trimming stripped 5 bases from V and 3 bases from J, with 10 bases between.

The chain carries TRBV10-3 and TRBJ1-1; 8 bases line up with TRBD1. The V gene end was trimmed by 6 bases and the J gene end by 0 bases; junction bases not matched to a gene: 0. The V gene's germline CDR1 is ENHRY and CDR2 SYGVKD. The CDR3 length is 13 residues. CDR3 sequence reads: CAIRTGVNTEAFF. DNA for the CDR3: TGTGCCATCAGGACAGGGGTGAACACTGAAGCTTTCTTT.

This clone occurred a few times. The chain carries TRBV4-2 and TRBJ2-7; TRBD1 matches 10 bases. The V gene end was trimmed by 1 base and the J gene end by 7 bases; junction bases not matched to a gene: 4. There are 14 residues in the CDR3. Germline V gene lookup returns CDR1 LGHNA and CDR2 YNFKEQ. For the CDR3, the DNA is TGTGCCAGCAGCCAAGGGGACAGGGGAACGGAGCAGTACTTC. Translated: CASSQGDRGTEQYF.

In this sample, this clone turned up many times. V gene TRBV27 combines with J gene TRBJ2-4, with TRBD2 matching 13 bases. This CDR3 has 14 residues. Germline V gene sequence: CDR1 MNHEY, CDR2 SMNVEV (reference sequence). The ends lost 5 bases at V and 6 bases at J; junction bases unmatched: 1. The CDR3 here is CASSTSGGANIQYF. The CDR3, as DNA: TGTGCCAGCAGTACTAGCGGGGGGGCAAACATTCAGTACTTC.

The J gene is TRBJ2-2, the V gene TRBV11-2; the D gene is possibly TRBD1 (6 bases). V lost 3 bases, J lost 4 bases, and 15 bases lay in between. The CDR3 extends over 16 amino acids. Germline-derived CDR1 and CDR2 are SGHAT and FQNNGV. This chain's CDR3 is CASSFRLAGVTGELFF. CDR3 nucleotides: TGTGCCAGCAGCTTTAGGCTGGCAGGGGTCACCGGGGAGCTGTTTTTT.

This clone was seen only a few times. The chain has TRBV28 and TRBJ2-5, with unresolved D. The CDR3 contains 12 residues. V dropped 5 bases and J dropped 2 bases, with 6 bases sitting between them. CDR1 and CDR2 from the germline V gene are MDHEN and SYDVKM. The CDR3 here is CASSVTQETQYF. The CDR3 coding sequence is TGTGCCAGCAGTGTAACTCAAGAGACCCAGTACTTC.

As DNA, the CDR3 is TGTGCCAGCAGTTTATTACCCGGGGGAGGCACCGGGGAGCTGTTTTTT. This translates into CASSLLPGGGTGELFF. The chain has TRBV27 and TRBJ2-2; D perhaps matches TRBD2 (6 bases). Germline loops: CDR1 MNHEY, CDR2 SMNVEV (reference sequence). The length of the CDR3 is 16 residues. V was shortened by 1 base and J by 4 bases, with 13 bases between the two germline ends.

The chain recombines TRBV18 with TRBJ1-6; possible D gene TRBD1, 5 bases. This CDR3 spans 15 amino acids. Between the trimmed V and J ends, which lost 3 bases and 7 bases, there was a span of 13 bases. In germline, CDR1 is KGHSH, CDR2 LQKENI. The CDR3 loop is CASSPRRDSNSPLHF. CDR3 nucleotides: TGTGCCAGCTCACCGCGCCGGGACTCCAATTCACCCCTCCACTTT.

CDR3: CASSLGGQGLGGYTF. CDR3 sequence (DNA): TGCGCCAGCAGCTTGGGAGGACAGGGCCTTGGAGGCTACACCTTC. The rearrangement uses TRBV5-1 and TRBJ1-2, with 8 bases fitting TRBD1. The germline CDR1 and CDR2 sequences are SGHRS and YFSETQ. CDR3 length equals 15 residues. Trimming removed 0 bases from V and 8 bases from J; junction bases left unmatched: 9.

The table lists this clone with a count of one. The chain employs TRBV6-1 and TRBJ2-6; the D gene is possibly TRBD1 (6 bases). Germline CDR1 and CDR2: MNHNS and SASEGT. There are 17 residues in the CDR3. The V end lost 3 bases, the J end lost 0 bases, and 12 bases lay between the germline ends. DNA for the CDR3: TGTGCCAGCAGTGACAGGGGCATTAGCTCTGGGGCCAACGTCCTGACTTTC. It specifies CASSDRGISSGANVLTF.

The gene calls are TRBV5-4 and TRBJ2-3, with 7 bases identical to TRBD1. The CDR3 runs to 16 residues. Germline loops: CDR1 SGHNT, CDR2 YYREEE (reference sequence). V dropped 4 bases and J dropped 0; count of bases not matched to a gene: 8. CDR3 loop: CASSPRGQASTDTQYF. The CDR3 bases are TGTGCCAGCAGCCCCAGAGGACAGGCCAGCACAGATACGCAGTATTTT.

The table lists this clone with a count of one. V usage is TRBV25-1 and J usage is TRBJ1-2; 10 bases align to TRBD1. CDR3 size: 15 residues. V was clipped by 5 bases and J by 7 bases; unmatched bases: 10. Germline CDR1 is MGHDK and CDR2 is SYGVNS. CDR3 nucleotides: TGTGCCAGCAGTCCTACTTTGGGGACAGGGGCTGGCTACACCTTC. Translated: CASSPTLGTGAGYTF.

V is TRBV6-5 and J is TRBJ1-1, with a tentative D call TRBD1 (6 bases). Looked up from germline, CDR1 is MNHEY and CDR2 is SVGAGI. CDR3 length equals 14 residues. V gave up 7 bases and J gave up 2 bases, with 14 bases separating them. The CDR3 DNA follows: TGTGCCAGCACTTCCAGGGGTGCTAACACTGAAGCTTTCTTT. Encoded protein: CASTSRGANTEAFF.

The rearrangement uses TRBV6-2 or TRBV6-3 and TRBJ2-7; D call uncertain. Germline CDR1 is MNHEY and CDR2 is SVGEGT. V lost 5 bases and J 1 base, leaving 12 bases between the germline ends. The CDR3 loop spans 14 amino acids. As DNA, the CDR3 is TGTGCCAGCAGTAAACAGCCCTTATCCTACGAGCAGTACTTC. Protein sequence: CASSKQPLSYEQYF.

This rearrangement joins TRBV7-8 to TRBJ1-2; tentative D call: TRBD1 (5 bases). V lost 5 bases and J 2 bases, leaving 6 bases between the germline ends. Looked up from germline, CDR1 is SGHVS and CDR2 is FQNEAQ. The CDR3 is 12 amino acids. The CDR3 spells CASSPGNYGYTF. CDR3 nucleotides: TGTGCCAGCAGCCCAGGGAACTATGGCTACACCTTC.

This chain joins TRBV24-1 and TRBJ2-2, with TRBD1 matching over 8 bases. CDR3 length: 14 residues. The trim removed 9 bases at V and 4 bases at J, leaving 6 bases unmatched. CDR1 and CDR2 from the germline V gene are KGHDR and SFDVKD. The CDR3 loop reads CATRAGGSTGELFF. CDR3 in DNA: TGTGCCACCCGGGCAGGGGGCTCCACCGGGGAGCTGTTTTTT.

V usage is TRBV6-5 and J usage is TRBJ1-5; D perhaps matches TRBD1 (6 bases). Germline CDR1 reads MNHEY; CDR2 reads SVGAGI. This CDR3 comprises 15 residues. Trimming pared 7 bases from V and 6 bases from J, leaving 19 bases between. The CDR3 bases are TGTGCCAGCACCCCAAAGGGGGAATCTAGTCAGCCCCAGCATTTT. It specifies CASTPKGESSQPQHF.

The chain uses TRBV5-6 and TRBJ2-1; TRBD2 agrees at 7 bases. V was pared by 0 bases and J by 7 bases, with 13 bases of the junction left unmatched. The CDR3 is 17 residues long. Germline assignment: CDR1 SGHDT and CDR2 YYEEEE. CDR3 protein: CASSLEGGPKVKNEQFF. The CDR3 DNA is TGTGCCAGCAGCTTGGAGGGAGGGCCGAAGGTGAAGAATGAGCAGTTCTTC.

This rearrangement joins TRBV2 to TRBJ1-1, with D possibly TRBD1 on 6 matching bases. V lost 5 bases to trimming and J lost 11 bases, with 12 bases between them. The CDR3 contains 11 residues. Looked up from germline, CDR1 is SNHLY and CDR2 is FYNNEI. The CDR3 loop reads CASSLQGAAFF. CDR3 coding DNA: TGTGCCAGCAGTCTACAGGGAGCGGCTTTCTTT.

The chain combines TRBV3-1 (or the pseudogene TRBV3-2) with TRBJ1-6, with unresolved D. The V end lost 6 bases, the J end lost 3 bases, and 6 bases lay between the germline ends. In germline, CDR1 is LGHDT, CDR2 YNNKEL (reference sequence). The length of the CDR3 is 13 residues. In DNA, the CDR3 is TGTGCCAGCAGAGACTTCTATAATTCACCCCTCCACTTT. This sequence encodes CASRDFYNSPLHF.

About this clone: Other DNA sequences in the sample encode the same CDR3. V usage is TRBV27 and J usage is TRBJ2-7, with a possible D match to TRBD1 (5 bases). The germline CDR1 and CDR2 sequences are MNHEY and SMNVEV (reference sequence). The CDR3 has 13 residues. Trimming pared 2 bases from V and 0 bases from J, leaving 5 bases between. Here the CDR3 DNA reads TGTGCCAGCAGTTTACAGGGCTCCTACGAGCAGTACTTC. It translates to CASSLQGSYEQYF.

The CDR3 reads CASSDGGRVGYTF. DNA for the CDR3: TGTGCCAGCAGTGACGGGGGGCGAGTTGGCTACACCTTC. The chain joins TRBV6-1 to TRBJ1-2; weak D call: TRBD1 (6 bases). Germline CDR1 reads MNHNS; CDR2 reads SASEGT. V lost 3 bases and J 7 bases, leaving 12 bases between the germline ends. This CDR3 is 13 amino acids long.

The chain combines TRBV5-1 with TRBJ2-1, with 8 nucleotides matching TRBD2. The CDR3 runs 18 residues. Germline V gene lookup returns CDR1 SGHRS and CDR2 YFSETQ. With 2 bases clipped from V and 6 bases from J, the junction kept 16 bases outside the gene matches. The CDR3 DNA follows: TGCGCCAGCAGCTTTGGGCCCGACCAACTAGCGGCGGGCAATGAGCAGTTCTTC. As protein: CASSFGPDQLAAGNEQFF.

V is TRBV30 and J is TRBJ2-1; tentative D call: TRBD2 (5 bases). The CDR3 runs 14 residues. Germline V lookup: CDR1 GTSNPN, CDR2 SVGIG (reference sequence). Trimming took 3 bases from V and 7 from J, leaving 16 bases between them. This chain's CDR3 is CAWSSGLLRNEQFF. The DNA for the CDR3 is TGTGCCTGGAGCTCAGGACTCCTGAGAAATGAGCAGTTCTTC.

The chain recombines TRBV27 with TRBJ1-1; D call uncertain. Germline V gene lookup returns CDR1 MNHEY and CDR2 SMNVEV (reference sequence). This CDR3 has 14 residues. V was pared by 4 bases and J by 3 bases, with 12 bases between. CDR3 nucleotides: TGTGCCAGCAGTTCTTGGGTAGAGGACACTGAAGCTTTCTTT. This sequence encodes CASSSWVEDTEAFF.

This clone was seen more than once but under ten times. The rearrangement links TRBV18 to TRBJ1-1; 9 bases are shared with TRBD1. V lost 5 bases to trimming and J lost 12 bases; unmatched junction nucleotides: 10. Germline V gene data show CDR1 as KGHSH and CDR2 as LQKENI. This CDR3 region has 13 residues. The CDR3 nucleotides read TGTGCCAGCTCAGAGGGGACAGGGACTCCGTCTTTCTTT. Translating it yields CASSEGTGTPSFF.

This sequence joins TRBV5-1 and TRBJ2-7; D perhaps matches TRBD2 (5 bases). The CDR3 spans 13 residues. Per the germline V gene, CDR1 is SGHRS and CDR2 is YFSETQ. V was pared by 3 bases and J by 1 base, with 8 bases between. The CDR3 region is CASSWENSYEQYF. The CDR3 coding sequence is TGCGCCAGCAGCTGGGAGAATTCCTACGAGCAGTACTTC.